The next 5 T cell receptor beta chains were all read from a single sample in a study of blood T cell repertoires in COVID-19. Measured with immunoSEQ multiplex PCR; TCRdb has only the in-frame clones, and not every one. There are under 300,000 clones in the sample; around nine tenths occur only once, and approximately 1.5% lies in the top ten. Sequencing used PBMCs or T cells enriched from blood (not recorded which). These receptors all come from a woman aged 40 to 50 who had recovered from COVID-19.

In this sample, this clone turned up once. J is TRBJ1-1 and V is TRBV9; D is unresolved. V was shortened by 8 bases and J by 3 bases, with 8 bases between the two germline ends. Germline CDR1 reads SGDLS; CDR2 reads YYNGEE. The CDR3 loop spans 11 amino acids. CDR3 DNA: TGTGCCAGGAGGATGTACACTGAAGCTTTCTTT. Translation: CARRMYTEAFF.

The chain employs TRBV6-5 and TRBJ1-2; D remains ambiguous. V was clipped by 6 bases and J by 5 bases, with 7 bases between them. The germline V gene encodes CDR1 MNHEY and CDR2 SVGAGI. CDR3 length: 11 amino acids. CDR3 protein: CASRKLYGYTF. The DNA for the CDR3 is TGTGCCAGCAGGAAGCTGTATGGCTACACCTTC.

The CDR3 here is CAISESAGGLADTQYF. The CDR3 coding sequence is TGTGCCATCAGTGAGTCGGCGGGGGGGCTCGCAGATACGCAGTATTTT. V and J are TRBV10-3 and TRBJ2-3; 9 bases align to TRBD2. This CDR3 is built from 16 residues. Germline assignment: CDR1 ENHRY and CDR2 SYGVKD. The V gene end was trimmed by 0 bases and the J gene end by 4 bases; junction bases not matched to a gene: 5.

This chain joins TRBV23-1 and TRBJ2-1; D possibly corresponds to TRBD2 (6 bases). TRBV23-1 counts as an open reading frame of uncertain function. V was pared by 1 base and J by 0 bases, with 10 bases between. There are 16 residues in the CDR3. CDR3 in amino acids: CASSQFDGSSYNEQFF. Here the CDR3 DNA reads TGCGCCAGCAGTCAATTCGACGGGAGCTCCTACAATGAGCAGTTCTTC.

J is TRBJ2-3 and V is TRBV30; 8 positions match TRBD2. J gave up 0 bases and V 5 bases, and 13 bases lay outside the gene matches. From germline, CDR1 is GTSNPN and CDR2 SVGIG (reference sequence). This CDR3 is built from 17 residues. In nucleotides, the CDR3 is TGTGCCTGGGCCCCCTCGTGGGTAGCGGGGAGCACAGATACGCAGTATTTT. Protein product: CAWAPSWVAGSTDTQYF.